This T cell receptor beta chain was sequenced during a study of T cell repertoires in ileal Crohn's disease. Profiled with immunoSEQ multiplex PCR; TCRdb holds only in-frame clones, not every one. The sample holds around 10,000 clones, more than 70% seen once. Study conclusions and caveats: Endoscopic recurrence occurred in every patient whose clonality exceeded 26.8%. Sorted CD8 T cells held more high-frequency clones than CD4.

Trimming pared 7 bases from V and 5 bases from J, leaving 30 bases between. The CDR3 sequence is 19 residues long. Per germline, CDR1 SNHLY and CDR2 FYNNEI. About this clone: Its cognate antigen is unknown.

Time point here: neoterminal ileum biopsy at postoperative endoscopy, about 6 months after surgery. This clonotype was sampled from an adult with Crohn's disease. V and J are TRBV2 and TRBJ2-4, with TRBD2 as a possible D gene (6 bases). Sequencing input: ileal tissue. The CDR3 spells CASKEIASLGRTGENIQYF. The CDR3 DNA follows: TGTGCCAGCAAGGAGATCGCCAGCCTTGGGAGGACGGGCGAAAACATTCAGTACTTC. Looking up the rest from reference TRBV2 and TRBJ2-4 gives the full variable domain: EPEVTQTPSHQVTQMGQEVILRCVPISNHLYFYWYRQILGQKVEFLVSFYNNEISEKSEIFDDQFSVERPDGSNFTLKIRSTKLEDSAMYFCASKEIASLGRTGENIQYFGAGTRLSVL.